This T cell receptor (beta chain) was identified during a study of cytomegalovirus exposure and HLA in healthy donors. In the PCR, 60 Vbeta and 13 Jbeta primers were used. Sequencing used immunoSEQ multiplex PCR; TCRdb keeps in-frame clones, though not all of them. Among about 160,000 clones listed, about four fifths were seen once. The CDR3 runs 18 residues. The genes are TRBV21-1 and TRBJ1-1; TRBD1 reflects the table's D call only, with no check against the DNA. TRBV21-1 is reported as a pseudogene. This receptor was identified in a girl aged 10-17 years in good health and CMV-seropositive. The specimen was PBMCs. The CDR3 sequence is CASSDRQGVSSDHTEAFF. The CDR3 bases are TGTGCCAGCAGCGATCGACAGGGGGTATCCTCCGACCATACTGAAGCTTTCTTT.